Listed here are 11 T cell receptor beta chains from one sample, sequenced in a study of T cell changes during pregnancy in multiple sclerosis. The data were produced by immunoSEQ multiplex PCR, yet TCRdb's version contains in-frame clones alone and is incomplete. Of fewer than 130,000 clones listed, roughly 92% are singletons. Sequenced here: peripheral blood, sampled after pregnancy. The receptors were sampled from a female donor with multiple sclerosis, enrolled in a pregnancy study.

The gene calls are TRBV10-1 and TRBJ2-2; D gene uncertain. The CDR3 contains 14 residues. Germline V gene sequence: CDR1 WNHNN, CDR2 SYGVQD (reference sequence). V gave up 6 bases and J gave up 2 bases, with 10 bases separating them. CDR3 in DNA: TGCGCCAGCAGCCTTGCTAGTAACACCGGGGAGCTGTTTTTT. This translates into CASSLASNTGELFF.

The V gene is TRBV9, the J gene TRBJ1-2, with D possibly TRBD1 on 6 matching bases. The CDR3 contains 15 residues. Germline V gene lookup returns CDR1 SGDLS and CDR2 YYNGEE. Trimming removed 4 bases at V and 4 bases at J, with 17 bases between. CDR3 sequence: CASSPVVTGLYGYTF. In DNA form, the CDR3 reads TGTGCCAGCAGCCCCGTGGTAACAGGGCTCTATGGCTACACCTTC.

The rearrangement uses TRBV5-1 and TRBJ2-2, with 10 bases that match TRBD2. The CDR3 covers 18 residues. Germline V gene sequence: CDR1 SGHRS, CDR2 YFSETQ. The V gene end was trimmed by 0 bases and the J gene end by 0 bases; junction bases not matched to a gene: 5. CDR3 region: CASSLVASGGANTGELFF. The CDR3 nucleotides read TGCGCCAGCAGCTTGGTTGCTAGCGGGGGAGCGAACACCGGGGAGCTGTTTTTT.

The chain joins TRBV6-5 to TRBJ1-1; TRBD1 agrees at 7 bases. This CDR3 is built from 16 residues. In germline, CDR1 is MNHEY, CDR2 SVGAGI. The V and J ends lost 6 bases and 4 bases, in that order; junction bases with no gene match: 14. The CDR3 region is CASSYRDSSLGTEAFF. The CDR3, as DNA: TGTGCCAGCAGCTACCGGGACAGCTCCTTAGGCACTGAAGCTTTCTTT.

This chain links TRBV11-2 with TRBJ1-1, with TRBD1 as a possible D gene (5 bases). Germline V gene sequence: CDR1 SGHAT, CDR2 FQNNGV. The CDR3 extends over 17 amino acids. V was cut by 4 bases and J by 4 bases, with 22 bases left in between. The CDR3 bases are TGTGCCAGCAGCTCCTGGACACAAAGCTGGGGAACCACTGAAGCTTTCTTT. Translating gives CASSSWTQSWGTTEAFF.

This chain connects TRBV27 to TRBJ1-1; 11 bases align to TRBD1. Germline CDR1 MNHEY, CDR2 SMNVEV (reference sequence). J lost 3 bases, V lost 2 bases, and 11 bases had no gene match. CDR3 length equals 18 residues. The CDR3 DNA is TGTGCCAGCAGTTTAGATCGGACAGGGGGCATTAGGGACACTGAAGCTTTCTTT. Amino acids: CASSLDRTGGIRDTEAFF.

The chain couples TRBV5-6 to TRBJ2-7; D not resolved. Germline V CDR1 and CDR2: SGHDT, YYEEEE. The CDR3 extends over 14 amino acids. The germline V and J ends were trimmed by 4 bases and 5 bases, with 16 bases remaining between them. The CDR3 sequence is CASSTTTTVHEQYF. The DNA of the CDR3 is TGTGCCAGCAGCACAACCACAACCGTCCACGAGCAGTACTTC.

The chain employs TRBV5-6 and TRBJ1-5, with D perhaps TRBD1 (6 bases). V dropped 4 bases and J dropped 4 bases, with 12 bases sitting between them. The CDR3 totals 14 residues. Germline CDR1 is SGHDT and CDR2 is YYEEEE. CDR3 bases: TGTGCCAGCAGCCGCGGACAGTATAATCAGCCCCAGCATTTT. This gives the protein CASSRGQYNQPQHF.

The chain joins TRBV9 to TRBJ2-3, with a weak D call TRBD1 (6 bases). The V end was cut by 1 base, the J end by 3 bases, with 12 bases between. CDR1 and CDR2 (germline): SGDLS, YYNGEE. The CDR3 extends over 15 amino acids. CDR3 nucleotides: TGTGCCAGCAGCGTAACGGCAGGGGTAACAGATACGCAGTATTTT. This gives the protein CASSVTAGVTDTQYF. Variable domain in full (rest from reference TRBV9 and TRBJ2-3): DSGVTQTPKHLITATGQRVTLRCSPRSGDLSVYWYQQSLDQGLQFLIQYYNGEERAKGNILERFSAQQFPDLHSELNLSSLELGDSALYFCASSVTAGVTDTQYFGPGTRLTVL.

The V gene is TRBV6-5, the J gene TRBJ2-7; 7 positions agree with TRBD1. The CDR3 has 13 residues. V gave up 5 bases and J gave up 3 bases; unmatched junction bases: 4. Germline CDR1 reads MNHEY; CDR2 reads SVGAGI. The CDR3 loop is CASSHRQGYEQYF. As DNA, the CDR3 is TGTGCCAGCAGTCACCGACAGGGCTACGAGCAGTACTTC.

This chain uses TRBV27 with TRBJ1-3, with D hard to call. Germline CDR1 reads MNHEY; CDR2 reads SMNVEV (reference sequence). V was shortened by 1 base and J by 0 bases, with 16 bases between the two germline ends. This CDR3 is 18 amino acids long. The CDR3 nucleotides are TGTGCCAGCAGTTTATTTGTTGTGAGACATAACTCTGGAAACACCATATATTTT. Translating it yields CASSLFVVRHNSGNTIYF.